This TCR beta chain was recorded in a study of T cells after yellow fever vaccination (dated 2019 in TCRdb). Background on the whole study: Libraries from fractions with low cell numbers were prepared with the SMART-Seq v4 Ultra Low Input RNA kit. Bulk TCR alpha and beta repertoires were sequenced longitudinally to track T-cell clones before and after primary and booster YFV17D yellow fever vaccination. Two healthy male donors, one aged 18 to 30 and one aged 30 to 39 years, made up the cohort. Bulk PBMC replicates and cell subsets were isolated from blood drawn at multiple timepoints before and after both primary and secondary immunization. On the study overall, not on this receptor specifically: A small share of clonotypes occurred in both CD4 and CD8 compartments, likely arising from convergent recombination. After the booster, most of the clones that had expanded following primary vaccination were detected again (almost 98% of CD4 and 85% to 90% of CD8), which suggests that memory was broadly maintained. The secondary T-cell response was weaker than the primary response but faster, peaking on day 5 instead of day 15. Computational filtering was required because FACS-sorted repertoires could contain abundant contaminating clonotypes from the bulk population. Because the study included only a couple of donors, the extent to which the findings can be generalized is limited.

TCR cDNA was synthesized by 5'RACE template switching, which introduced a universal primer site and unique molecular identifiers. Priming for cDNA synthesis came from both the TCR alpha and TCR beta constant segments. Two PCR steps were used to amplify libraries, with sample barcodes and sequencing adapters being added in the second step. Sequencing of the libraries was done on either Illumina HiSeq 2500 (2x100 bp) or NovaSeq (2x150 bp). The published analysis was carried out like this. Reads were demultiplexed and collapsed into UMI consensus sequences with MIGEC, and V(D)J alignment was performed with MiXCR. Vaccine-responding clonotypes were defined with edgeR using replicate PBMC samples, requiring FDR below 0.01 and a log2 fold change above 5 up to day 15. Each bulk clonotype received a CD4 or CD8 identity based on whether the sequenced CD4 or CD8 repertoire contained that clonotype at higher abundance. TCRdb reprocessing: public reads trimmed at Q25 with fastp, clones called with MiXCR, in-frame beta chains kept. One record per CDR3 amino acid sequence lists the most common genes and DNA. None of the V and J calls come from the authors' own analysis; TCRdb made them. For this sample the table gives around 63,000 distinct CDR3 sequences, of which roughly 7.4% were detected only once. 30% to 45% of the sample is in the top ten clones.

CDR1 is given as MGHDK and CDR2 as SYGVNS, both from the germline V gene. V has 3 bases trimmed and J has 11 bases trimmed; junction bases matching no gene number 9. The CDR3 starts with the cysteine, ends with the phenylalanine, and has 15 residues. The entry retains the CDR3 DNA only, 45 bases that are in frame from base 1. In this sample, this clonotype turned up many times. Its antigen has not been determined. No qualities accompany the bases; no much larger clone lies one base away. The treatment or condition tag for this specimen amounts to: live attenuated yellow fever vaccine strain. A standard Ficoll-Paque protocol was used to isolate PBMCs from peripheral blood. Dynabeads CD4 and CD8 positive selection kits were used to isolate CD4 and CD8 T-cell fractions. RNA was extracted with TriZol from bulk PBMCs, CD4 and CD8 fractions, and dextramer-positive and dextramer-negative fractions.

Here the sequenced sample was CD8+ T cells sorted from PBMCs, taken 15 days after the yellow fever booster vaccination. The clonotype originates from a man aged 30 to 39 who received the YFV17D yellow fever vaccine. The sequence joins TRBV25-1 to TRBJ2-1, and 11 bases in between align with TRBD2. The nucleotide sequence is given as TGTGCCAGCAGTGACTCCGGGGGGACTAGCGGAAAGCAGTTCTTC. It codes for CASSDSGGTSGKQFF.